This entry lists 2 T cell receptor beta chains sequenced from one sample in a study of T cells in women clearing cervical HPV infection. The data were produced by immunoSEQ multiplex PCR, yet TCRdb's version contains in-frame clones alone and is incomplete. The repertoire table contains under 35,000 clones. The sequenced sample was blood buffy coat. Receptor source: a woman between 18 and 69 years old with a cervical HPV16 infection that either progressed to CIN3+ or cleared (not recorded which).

Worth noting for this clone: The missing CDR3 end, 3 residues past where the read stops, is filled in from the germline J gene. V gene TRBV7-2 combines with J gene TRBJ1-1; TRBD1 might be the D (6 bases). With 4 bases removed from V and 0 bases from J, the gap between germline ends came to 6 bases. Germline V gene data show CDR1 as SGHTA and CDR2 as FQGNSA. The CDR3 is 13 residues long. Incomplete CDR3 DNA: TGTGCCAGCAGCTACAGGGTGAACACTGAA. Protein: CASSYRVNTE. From start to end, the CDR3 is CASSYRVNTEAFF.

About this clone itself: The observed sequence ends 3 residues before the CDR3 terminus, with the missing tail filled in from the germline J gene. The V call is TRBV19, the J call TRBJ2-2, with 7 bases aligning to TRBD2. The J segment lost 3 bases and the V segment lost 0 bases, leaving 4 bases of the junction unmatched. This CDR3 contains 16 residues. In germline, CDR1 is LNHDA, CDR2 SQIVND (reference sequence). This CDR3 reads CASSIDLLAYTGELFF. CDR3 DNA (partial): TGTGCCAGTAGTATAGATTTACTAGCGTACACCGGGGAG. The full variable domain, its missing parts supplied by reference TRBV19 and TRBJ2-2, is DGGITQSPKYLFRKEGQNVTLSCEQNLNHDAMYWYRQDPGQGLRLIYYSQIVNDFQKGDIAEGYSVSREKKESFPLTVTSAQKNPTAFYLCASSIDLLAYTGELFFGEGSRLTVL.